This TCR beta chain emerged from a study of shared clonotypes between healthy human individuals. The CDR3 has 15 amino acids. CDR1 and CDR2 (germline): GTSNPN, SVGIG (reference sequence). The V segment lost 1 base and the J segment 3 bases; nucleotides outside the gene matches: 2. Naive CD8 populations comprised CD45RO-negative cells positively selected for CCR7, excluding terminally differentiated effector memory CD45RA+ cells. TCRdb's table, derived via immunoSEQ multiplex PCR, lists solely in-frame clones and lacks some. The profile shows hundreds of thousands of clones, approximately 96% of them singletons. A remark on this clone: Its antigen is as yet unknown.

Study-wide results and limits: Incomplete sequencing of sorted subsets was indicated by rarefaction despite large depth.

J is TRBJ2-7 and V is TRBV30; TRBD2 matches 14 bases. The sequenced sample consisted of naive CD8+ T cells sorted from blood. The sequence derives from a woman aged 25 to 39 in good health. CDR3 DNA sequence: TGTGCCTGGAGTGCGGGACTAGCGGGAGTCTACGAGCAGTACTTC. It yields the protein CAWSAGLAGVYEQYF. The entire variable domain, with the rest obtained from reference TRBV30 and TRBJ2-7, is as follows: SQTIHQWPATLVQPVGSPLSLECTVEGTSNPNLYWYRQAAGRGLQLLFYSVGIGQISSEVPQNLSASRPQDRQFILSSKKLLLSDSGFYLCAWSAGLAGVYEQYFGPGTRLTVT.